This paragraph reports one TCR beta chain. Antigen: not known. This entry belongs to a study of cytomegalovirus exposure and HLA in healthy donors. Whole-study results and caveats: V- and J-gene trimming of TCR beta was linked (in a later analysis) to a missense DCLRE1C variant. An observed cluster of highly shared sequence variants was recorded as a likely sequencing artifact.

This PCR relied on a set of 60 Vbeta primers and 13 Jbeta primers. Only in-frame clones appear in the TCRdb table, and some are missing; sequencing was by immunoSEQ multiplex PCR. The repertoire holds over 120,000 clones, 75% seen once, with roughly 7.3% in the top ten. The CDR3 is made up of 14 amino acids. After removal of 0 bases from V and 7 bases from J, the junction contained 5 bases not matched to a gene. Germline-derived CDR1 and CDR2 are GTSNPN and SVGIG (reference sequence). This chain links TRBV30 with TRBJ2-7; 11 bases agree with TRBD1. The origin of this receptor is a man aged 30 to 45 in good health and CMV-seronegative. The sequencing input was PBMCs. The CDR3 bases are TGTGCCTGGAGTGTAGGACAGGGGGCTTGGGAGCAGTACTTC. This sequence encodes CAWSVGQGAWEQYF.